This TCR beta chain was documented in a study of graft-versus-host responses after intestinal transplantation (dated by TCRdb to about 2021). Background on the whole study: The transplants that recipients received were multivisceral, liver-intestinal, or isolated intestinal. Rather than being sequenced by the commercial service, samples from a few later patients were sequenced in-house on an Illumina MiSeq and processed with MiXCR. Alloreactive clones were identified by sequencing pre-transplant mixed lymphocyte reaction products and comparing these products with unstimulated pre-transplant donor and recipient T cells. Of the 20 to 30 intestinal transplant recipients enrolled in the cohort, one of whom was a retransplant, a few patients without pretransplant specimens were excluded. All recipients received anti-thymocyte globulin induction followed by maintenance tacrolimus and steroids for 3 to 4 years. A peak of at least 4% donor T cells among recipient peripheral blood mononuclear cells was the definition used for donor T cell macrochimerism. After intestinal transplantation, graft-versus-host and host-versus-graft alloreactive T cell clones in the graft, circulation and bone marrow were tracked using bulk TCR-beta CDR3 sequencing.

What the study reported, not specific to this receptor: The relatively low number and heterogeneity of intestinal transplant patients limited the conclusions. Patients with donor T cell macrochimerism had high GvH to HvG T cell clonal ratios in their allografts. Early after transplant, declines in HvG clones were associated with peak levels of circulating GvH clones. GvH clones were found in recipient bone marrow, and some of the GvH clones appeared earlier in ileal mucosa or blood, which is consistent with an intestinal mucosal origin.

Receptors were amplified or captured by the immunoSEQ multiplex PCR assay. For most patients, genomic DNA was subjected to high-throughput TCR-beta CDR3 sequencing by Adaptive Biotechnologies. As for the authors' bioinformatics: TCR sequencing data were retrieved from Adaptive's ImmunoSEQ software for around 19 patients, whereas three other patients were processed with MiXCR and VDJtools. CDR3 nucleotide sequences shared between donor and recipient were removed because the origin of such sequences could not be assigned. Alloreactive clones required at least 2-fold expansion over unstimulated cells and minimum CFSE-low frequency of 0.002% (template counts) or 0.001% (read counts). Clones were considered mappable if detected in sequenced pre-transplant spleen, lymph node, or MLR CFSE-low populations of the donor or recipient. The cumulative frequency of alloreactive clones was calculated as a percentage of all sequences, weighted by copy number. TCRdb stores this immuneACCESS table with in-frame sequences only. Part of the clones is absent; in the studies checked, under half of the shortfall reflects unresolved V genes, and no reason is known for the rest. The D gene and trimming were derived from the DNA, and the V and J assignments and clone size from that table. The sample table holds tens of thousands of clones, of which 94% were seen once. Of the sample, approximately 0.5% falls within the top ten clones.

Blood samples were collected up to 4 times in the first month after transplant and then at least monthly when available. CDR1 and CDR2, per the germline V gene, are MDHEN and SYDVKM. The germline V end is reduced by 8 bases and the J end by 8 bases; junction bases left unmatched: 11. Taken from cysteine to phenylalanine, the CDR3 has 14 residues. Only the CDR3 portion is preserved as DNA: 42 bases, with reading frame beginning at the first base. About this clone itself: Its antigen specificity is not known. It has no much larger one-base neighbor in the sample; base qualities were not kept.

The chain couples TRBV28 to TRBJ1-4; TRBD1 fits 7 bases in the junction. Sample: PBMCs, taken 156 days after intestinal transplant. The sequence came from a human patient who received an intestinal transplant, so some T cells may come from the graft donor. The CDR3 in this case is CASAQGGVEEKLFF. The DNA sequence is TGTGCCAGCGCTCAGGGGGGGGTGGAGGAAAAACTGTTTTTT. The full variable domain, with segments outside the CDR3 supplied by the reference TRBV28 and TRBJ1-4 proteins, appears as DVKVTQSSRYLVKRTGEKVFLECVQDMDHENMFWYRQDPGLGLRLIYFSYDVKMKEKGDIPEGYSVSREKKERFSLILESASTNQTSMYLCASAQGGVEEKLFFGSGTQLSVL.